This T cell receptor (beta chain) stems from a study of blood T cell repertoires in COVID-19. About the research overall: Both acute and convalescent COVID-19 samples were obtained from the United States, Italy and Spain. Sources were T cells, B-cell-depleted T cells, or PBMCs; the material itself was cDNA or gDNA.

The authors' processing: It was from reference gene primer amplification that nucleated cell counts were estimated. The repertoire was sequenced with immunoSEQ multiplex PCR; TCRdb's copy has only in-frame clones and lacks some. The V and J calls and clone size are taken from that table; D and trimming were inferred from the DNA. The sample includes 150,000 to 200,000 clones, roughly nine tenths of them seen just once. Enrolled during active infection, Seattle patients were then followed longitudinally. This clone was observed a single time. The junction had 10 bases not matched to a gene; V was cut back by 4 bases and J by 5 bases. The CDR3 sequence is 15 residues long. The germline V gene encodes CDR1 SGHVS and CDR2 FQNEAQ.

The TCR was taken from a woman aged 55-69 years with COVID-19, enrolled during active disease. The chain recombines TRBV7-8 with TRBJ2-7, with 8 bases lining up with TRBD2. The specimen was peripheral blood. CDR3: CASSSGSGSLNEQYF. The CDR3, as DNA: TGTGCCAGCAGCTCAGGGAGCGGGAGCCTCAACGAGCAGTACTTC.